The 32 T cell receptor beta chains reported below all come from one sample, sequenced in a study of blood T cell repertoires in COVID-19. Profiling relied on immunoSEQ multiplex PCR, and the TCRdb table lists in-frame clones only, not all of them. The sample includes around 73,000 clones, over 60% of them seen just once. Sequencing used peripheral blood. Every receptor here comes from a man in his 70s with COVID-19, enrolled during active disease.

This clone came up many times. The J gene is TRBJ1-2, the V gene TRBV19; possible D gene TRBD1, 6 bases. The CDR3 has 15 amino acids. CDR1 and CDR2 (germline): LNHDA, SQIVND (reference sequence). V was pared by 5 bases and J by 4 bases, with 17 bases between. This CDR3 reads CASSSRGSGSYGYTF. The CDR3 DNA is TGTGCCAGTAGTTCCAGGGGATCGGGCTCCTATGGCTACACCTTC.

The chain joins TRBV20-1 to TRBJ1-2; D is possibly TRBD1 (6 bases). Deletions cut 3 bases from V and 1 base from J, with 12 bases between. CDR3 length: 14 amino acids. The germline gives CDR1 DFQATT, CDR2 SNEGSKA (reference sequence). The CDR3 is CSASGGYLNYGYTF. The CDR3 nucleotides read TGCAGTGCTAGTGGGGGCTACCTTAACTATGGCTACACCTTC.

The gene calls are TRBV28 and TRBJ2-7, with D uncertain. Germline V gene data show CDR1 as MDHEN and CDR2 as SYDVKM. Trimming removed 2 bases at V and 2 bases at J, with 10 bases between. This CDR3 is built from 14 residues. CDR3 sequence: CASSLVAVTYEQYF. In nucleotides, the CDR3 is TGTGCCAGCAGTTTAGTTGCGGTGACCTACGAGCAGTACTTC.

The chain recombines TRBV28 with TRBJ2-7; weak D call: TRBD2 (6 bases). This CDR3 spans 13 amino acids. The V end was cut by 10 bases, the J end by 2 bases, with 15 bases between. CDR1 is MDHEN, CDR2 SYDVKM, per germline. DNA of the CDR3: TGTGCCACCCAAGCCGGGGGACCCTACGAGCAGTACTTC. Residues: CATQAGGPYEQYF.

V and J are TRBV4-3 and TRBJ2-1, with D possibly TRBD2 on 6 matching bases. The CDR3 extends over 16 amino acids. Trimming pared 4 bases from V and 3 bases from J, leaving 16 bases between. Germline CDR1 is LGHNA and CDR2 is YSLEER. CDR3 nucleotides: TGCGCCAGCAGCCTCATGAAGACTAGTCTCTACAATGAGCAGTTCTTC. This translates into CASSLMKTSLYNEQFF.

The chain recombines TRBV2 with TRBJ2-7, with 10 positions matching TRBD1. Trimming removed 7 bases from V and 2 bases from J; junction bases left unmatched: 8. CDR1 SNHLY and CDR2 FYNNEI come from the germline V gene. The CDR3 is 15 residues long. The CDR3 nucleotides are TGTGCCAGCACCTCTGAGGGACAGGGGCCCTACGAGCAGTACTTC. Its protein is CASTSEGQGPYEQYF.

The rearrangement links TRBV27 to TRBJ1-2; D remains ambiguous. The CDR3 is 13 residues long. V was shortened by 0 bases and J by 0 bases, with 2 bases between the two germline ends. The germline V gene encodes CDR1 MNHEY and CDR2 SMNVEV (reference sequence). The CDR3 region has the DNA TGTGCCAGCAGTTTATCCGCTAACTATGGCTACACCTTC. Encoded protein: CASSLSANYGYTF.

A remark on this clone: Other DNA sequences in the sample encode the same CDR3. This chain connects TRBV7-2 to TRBJ2-1; possibly TRBD2 for D (5 bases). The germline V and J ends were trimmed by 1 base and 3 bases, with 10 bases remaining between them. The CDR3 extends over 15 amino acids. Per germline, CDR1 SGHTA and CDR2 FQGNSA. CDR3 amino acids: CASSLGSGSYNEQFF. The CDR3 bases are TGTGCCAGCAGCTTAGGGTCTGGGAGCTACAATGAGCAGTTCTTC.

The chain uses TRBV7-3 and TRBJ1-1; D uncertain. Germline CDR1 SGHTA, CDR2 FQGTGA. The CDR3 has 15 residues. The V end was cut by 3 bases, the J end by 1 base, with 12 bases between. CDR3 DNA: TGTGCCAGCAGCTTTGAACCGGGTGGGAACACTGAAGCTTTCTTT. Amino acid sequence: CASSFEPGGNTEAFF. The variable domain in full, completed from reference TRBV7-3 and TRBJ1-1, reads GAGVSQTPSNKVTEKGKYVELRCDPISGHTALYWYRQSLGQGPEFLIYFQGTGAADDSGLPNDRFFAVRPEGSVSTLKIQRTERGDSAVYLCASSFEPGGNTEAFFGQGTRLTVV.

This chain joins TRBV9 and TRBJ2-1, with D perhaps TRBD2 (5 bases). The V end was cut by 2 bases, the J end by 0 bases, with 12 bases between. CDR3 length: 16 residues. CDR1 and CDR2 from the germline V gene are SGDLS and YYNGEE. The CDR3 sequence: CASSVQAASSYNEQFF. The CDR3, as DNA: TGTGCCAGCAGCGTCCAAGCGGCTAGCTCCTACAATGAGCAGTTCTTC.

This rearrangement joins TRBV27 to TRBJ2-1, with 11 bases fitting TRBD2. The junction had 9 bases not matched to a gene; V was cut back by 5 bases and J by 9 bases. Germline V gene data show CDR1 as MNHEY and CDR2 as SMNVEV (reference sequence). The CDR3 spans 15 residues. CDR3 loop: CASSVTSGSSLEQFF. For the CDR3, the DNA is TGTGCCAGCAGTGTAACTAGCGGGAGTTCGCTTGAGCAGTTCTTC.

The count of this clone is one. The chain carries TRBV10-3 and TRBJ1-1; maybe TRBD1 (5 bases). V gave up 7 bases and J gave up 3 bases, with 12 bases separating them. The CDR3 spans 13 residues. CDR1 and CDR2 (germline): ENHRY, SYGVKD. The CDR3 bases are TGTGCCATCACCCCGGCCAGGGACACTGAAGCTTTCTTT. It yields the protein CAITPARDTEAFF.

CDR3 protein: CASSFTTGTDTQYF. The CDR3 region has the DNA TGTGCCAGCAGCTTCACGACAGGCACAGATACGCAGTATTTT. This rearrangement joins TRBV7-6 to TRBJ2-3; possibly TRBD1 for D (5 bases). The germline V and J ends were trimmed by 3 bases and 1 base, with 8 bases remaining between them. Germline values: CDR1 SGHVS, CDR2 FNYEAQ. This CDR3 region has 14 residues. Looking up the rest from reference TRBV7-6 and TRBJ2-3 gives the full variable domain: GAGVSQSPRYKVTKRGQDVALRCDPISGHVSLYWYRQALGQGPEFLTYFNYEAQQDKSGLPNDRFSAERPEGSISTLTIQRTEQRDSAMYRCASSFTTGTDTQYFGPGTRLTVL.

V is TRBV2 and J is TRBJ1-1, with a possible D match to TRBD1 (6 bases). V was clipped by 5 bases and J by 5 bases, with 15 bases between them. The length of the CDR3 is 14 residues. Germline V gene lookup returns CDR1 SNHLY and CDR2 FYNNEI. In DNA form, the CDR3 reads TGTGCCAGCAGTCGGACAGCCCCGAGGACTGAAGCTTTCTTT. Translating gives CASSRTAPRTEAFF.

The chain recombines TRBV28 with TRBJ2-2, with D uncertain. The CDR3 runs to 15 residues. The ends were cut back, 7 bases at V and 3 bases at J, with 15 bases in the middle. Germline V CDR1 and CDR2: MDHEN, SYDVKM. The CDR3 loop is CASMVAGVDTGELFF. CDR3 sequence (DNA): TGTGCCAGCATGGTAGCTGGAGTGGACACCGGGGAGCTGTTTTTT.

The chain combines TRBV9 with TRBJ2-1; D perhaps matches TRBD2 (5 bases). Per the germline V gene, CDR1 is SGDLS and CDR2 is YYNGEE. V was shortened by 0 bases and J by 4 bases, with 11 bases between the two germline ends. The length of the CDR3 is 15 residues. CDR3 nucleotides: TGTGCCAGCAGCGTAGTAGGACTCCCTTACAATGAGCAGTTCTTC. Its translation is CASSVVGLPYNEQFF.

The chain couples TRBV15 to TRBJ1-1; 8 positions agree with TRBD1. Germline values: CDR1 LNHNV, CDR2 YYDKDF (reference sequence). The CDR3 loop spans 15 amino acids. V was pared by 4 bases and J by 4 bases, with 8 bases of the junction left unmatched. This chain's CDR3 is CATSKDRTGGTEAFF. CDR3 DNA: TGTGCCACCAGCAAGGATAGAACAGGGGGCACTGAAGCTTTCTTT. The full variable domain, with the rest looked up from reference TRBV15 and TRBJ1-1, is DAMVIQNPRYQVTQFGKPVTLSCSQTLNHNVMYWYQQKSSQAPKLLFHYYDKDFNNEADTPDNFQSRRPNTSFCFLDIRSPGLGDTAMYLCATSKDRTGGTEAFFGQGTRLTVV.

V and J are TRBV9 and TRBJ2-3; TRBD2 matches at 8 bases. Germline V CDR1 and CDR2: SGDLS, YYNGEE. There are 16 residues in the CDR3. Trimming cost V 5 bases and J 1 base; bases outside gene matches: 9. CDR3 amino acids: CASSPGLAGGTDTQYF. The CDR3 DNA reads as TGTGCCAGCAGTCCAGGACTAGCTGGAGGCACAGATACGCAGTATTTT.

This clone was observed a single time. This chain joins TRBV4-1 and TRBJ2-2, with 10 bases that match TRBD2. CDR3 length: 17 residues. The trim removed 4 bases at V and 4 bases at J, leaving 9 bases unmatched. The germline CDR1 and CDR2 sequences are MGHRA and YSYEKL. The CDR3 loop is CASSPQPGLAPTGELFF. The DNA for the CDR3 is TGCGCCAGCAGCCCTCAACCGGGACTAGCGCCCACCGGGGAGCTGTTTTTT.

The count of this clone is one. This chain uses TRBV28 with TRBJ1-1; 11 bases match TRBD1. J was trimmed by 2 bases and V by 6 bases; bases with no gene match: 5. The CDR3 loop spans 15 amino acids. Germline V gene sequence: CDR1 MDHEN, CDR2 SYDVKM. CDR3 coding DNA: TGTGCCAGCAGGTCCGGACAGGGGGCAAACACTGAAGCTTTCTTT. It encodes CASRSGQGANTEAFF.

The CDR3 coding sequence is TGCAGTGCCAACTATGAGCAGGGGGACACCTTC. Its protein is CSANYEQGDTF. The V call is TRBV20-1, the J call TRBJ1-2; the match to TRBD1 covers 7 bases. Germline-derived CDR1 and CDR2 are DFQATT and SNEGSKA (reference sequence). Trimming at V came to 6 bases and at J to 12 bases, leaving 10 bases not matched to a gene. The CDR3 contains 11 residues.

In this sample, this clone turned up once. The rearrangement uses TRBV19 and TRBJ1-5, with D possibly matching TRBD1 (5 bases). The germline CDR1 and CDR2 sequences are LNHDA and SQIVND (reference sequence). The CDR3 consists of 14 residues. V was pared by 3 bases and J by 0 bases, with 6 bases between. The CDR3 region is CASSIDSSNQPQHF. The CDR3 nucleotides read TGTGCCAGTAGTATCGACAGTAGCAATCAGCCCCAGCATTTT. The complete variable domain, with remaining parts taken from reference TRBV19 and TRBJ1-5, reads DGGITQSPKYLFRKEGQNVTLSCEQNLNHDAMYWYRQDPGQGLRLIYYSQIVNDFQKGDIAEGYSVSREKKESFPLTVTSAQKNPTAFYLCASSIDSSNQPQHFGDGTRLSIL.

This chain links TRBV15 with TRBJ2-1, with D possibly being TRBD1 (6 bases). Looked up from germline, CDR1 is LNHNV and CDR2 is YYDKDF (reference sequence). The CDR3 spans 13 residues. V was trimmed by 3 bases and J by 5 bases, leaving 8 bases between them. CDR3 sequence: CATSSDRHNEQFF. CDR3 sequence (DNA): TGTGCCACCAGCAGTGACAGGCACAATGAGCAGTTCTTC. Using reference TRBV15 and TRBJ2-1 for the parts outside the CDR3, the full variable domain is DAMVIQNPRYQVTQFGKPVTLSCSQTLNHNVMYWYQQKSSQAPKLLFHYYDKDFNNEADTPDNFQSRRPNTSFCFLDIRSPGLGDTAMYLCATSSDRHNEQFFGPGTRLTVL.

This clone was detected a few times. The identical CDR3 is also encoded by other nucleotide sequences in the sample. The chain carries TRBV5-1 and TRBJ2-7, with 10 bases identical to TRBD1. V dropped 1 base and J dropped 2; count of bases not matched to a gene: 3. The CDR3 length is 15 residues. Looked up from germline, CDR1 is SGHRS and CDR2 is YFSETQ. This CDR3 is CASSLRDRGTYEQYF. The DNA for the CDR3 is TGCGCCAGCAGCTTGCGGGACAGGGGAACCTACGAGCAGTACTTC. Full variable domain (rest looked up from reference TRBV5-1 and TRBJ2-7): KAGVTQTPRYLIKTRGQQVTLSCSPISGHRSVSWYQQTPGQGLQFLFEYFSETQRNKGNFPGRFSGRQFSNSRSEMNVSTLELGDSALYLCASSLRDRGTYEQYFGPGTRLTVT.

This sequence joins TRBV7-6 and TRBJ1-3; tentative D call: TRBD1 (5 bases). The CDR3 is 15 amino acids. Germline CDR1 is SGHVS and CDR2 is FNYEAQ. Trimming took off 5 bases at V and 0 bases at J, with 11 bases between the two ends. The CDR3 DNA reads as TGTGCCAGCAGCCCAGGGCTTAGCTCTGGAAACACCATATATTTT. It yields the protein CASSPGLSSGNTIYF. The variable domain in full, completed from reference TRBV7-6 and TRBJ1-3, reads GAGVSQSPRYKVTKRGQDVALRCDPISGHVSLYWYRQALGQGPEFLTYFNYEAQQDKSGLPNDRFSAERPEGSISTLTIQRTEQRDSAMYRCASSPGLSSGNTIYFGEGSWLTVV.

The rearrangement joins TRBV7-2 to TRBJ2-1; 11 bases align to TRBD2. There are 18 residues in the CDR3. Germline assignment: CDR1 SGHTA and CDR2 FQGNSA. V shed 2 bases and J 0 bases; nucleotides not matched to a gene: 6. The chain's CDR3 is CASSLSSSGGSSYNEQFF. The CDR3 DNA follows: TGTGCCAGCAGCTTATCGTCTAGCGGGGGGAGCTCCTACAATGAGCAGTTCTTC.

The chain carries TRBV9 and TRBJ2-5; no firm D call. V lost 0 bases to trimming and J lost 7 bases, with 13 bases between them. Germline V gene data show CDR1 as SGDLS and CDR2 as YYNGEE. The CDR3 extends over 14 amino acids. CDR3 in amino acids: CASSVDYSSWTQYF. The CDR3 DNA follows: TGTGCCAGCAGCGTAGACTACTCCTCATGGACCCAGTACTTC.

As to this clone: Its ends do not fully match the called genes, so a read error is possible. This sequence joins TRBV2 and TRBJ1-1; D possibly corresponds to TRBD1 (5 bases). The CDR3 length is 12 residues. Germline V gene data show CDR1 as SNHLY and CDR2 as FYNNEI. The CDR3 is CASSEGGPEAFF. The CDR3 DNA is TGTGCCAGCAGTGAAGGGGGCCCTGAGGCTTTCTTT. The full variable domain, in which reference TRBV2 and TRBJ1-1 provide the parts outside the CDR3, is EPEVTQTPSHQVTQMGQEVILRCVPISNHLYFYWYRQILGQKVEFLVSFYNNEISEKSEIFDDQFSVERPDGSNFTLKIRSTKLEDSAMYFCASSEGGPEAFFGQGTRLTVV.

This clone was seen a handful of times. The chain links TRBV2 to TRBJ1-3; the match to TRBD1 covers 9 bases. With V trimmed by 10 bases and J by 4 bases, 5 bases remained unmatched. This CDR3 region has 13 residues. Germline assignment: CDR1 SNHLY and CDR2 FYNNEI. The CDR3, as DNA: TGTGCCAACAACAGGGGGCAAGGAAACACCATATATTTT. Its translation: CANNRGQGNTIYF.

This chain uses TRBV3-1 (or the pseudogene TRBV3-2) with TRBJ2-1; D gene uncertain. The ends were cut back, 0 bases at V and 4 bases at J, with 10 bases in the middle. Germline CDR1 LGHDT, CDR2 YNNKEL (reference sequence). The CDR3 loop spans 15 amino acids. CDR3 residues: CASSQDNPTYNEQFF. For the CDR3, the DNA is TGTGCCAGCAGCCAAGATAATCCTACTTACAATGAGCAGTTCTTC.

This chain joins TRBV7-3 and TRBJ2-2; D perhaps matches TRBD1 (7 bases). The V and J ends lost 5 bases and 1 base respectively, with 11 bases between them. Germline V lookup: CDR1 SGHTA, CDR2 FQGTGA. The CDR3 contains 15 residues. DNA of the CDR3: TGTGCCAGCAGCGCGGGACAGATGAACACCGGGGAGCTGTTTTTT. This codes for CASSAGQMNTGELFF.

This clone was counted between two and nine times. The genes are TRBV7-9 and TRBJ1-1, with D perhaps TRBD1 (5 bases). The CDR3 length is 16 residues. Between the trimmed V and J ends, which lost 2 bases and 3 bases, there was a span of 16 bases. Germline loops: CDR1 SEHNR, CDR2 FQNEAQ (reference sequence). The DNA for the CDR3 is TGTGCCAGCAGCTTAAAAGTCTGGGGCTTAGACACTGAAGCTTTCTTT. Residues: CASSLKVWGLDTEAFF.